The 10 T cell receptor beta chains below come from one sample, sequenced in a study of blood T cell repertoires in COVID-19. Generated by immunoSEQ multiplex PCR, the TCRdb table keeps only in-frame clones and is missing some. In the table there are about 240,000 clones, approximately 86% of which are singletons. Material: peripheral blood. The receptors originated from a woman between 25 and 40 years old who had recovered from COVID-19.

The CDR3 DNA reads TGCGCCAGCAGCGGACAACCAACTAATGAAAAACTGTTTTTT. Translating gives CASSGQPTNEKLFF. The chain combines TRBV5-1 with TRBJ1-4; weak D call: TRBD1 (5 bases). The germline gives CDR1 SGHRS, CDR2 YFSETQ. This CDR3 is 14 amino acids long. V was shortened by 4 bases and J by 0 bases, with 7 bases between the two germline ends. Full variable domain (rest looked up from reference TRBV5-1 and TRBJ1-4): KAGVTQTPRYLIKTRGQQVTLSCSPISGHRSVSWYQQTPGQGLQFLFEYFSETQRNKGNFPGRFSGRQFSNSRSEMNVSTLELGDSALYLCASSGQPTNEKLFFGSGTQLSVL.

The chain joins TRBV2 to TRBJ2-1; 7 bases are a match to TRBD1. This CDR3 contains 14 residues. V gave up 7 bases and J gave up 2 bases; unmatched junction bases: 5. From germline, CDR1 is SNHLY and CDR2 FYNNEI. CDR3 DNA sequence: TGTGCCAGCATTCTCGACAGGGCCTACAATGAGCAGTTCTTC. Amino acid sequence: CASILDRAYNEQFF.

J is TRBJ1-2 and V is TRBV6-5, with a weak D call TRBD1 (5 bases). This CDR3 region has 13 residues. V gave up 6 bases and J gave up 1 base, with 9 bases separating them. The V gene's germline CDR1 is MNHEY and CDR2 SVGAGI. This CDR3 is CASRKTVNYGYTF. CDR3 bases: TGTGCCAGCAGGAAGACAGTTAACTATGGCTACACCTTC.

This clone appeared a few times. J is TRBJ1-1 and V is TRBV4-1; 10 positions agree with TRBD1. The CDR3 spans 17 residues. Germline CDR1 is MGHRA and CDR2 is YSYEKL. V was pared by 0 bases and J by 5 bases, with 9 bases of the junction left unmatched. CDR3 DNA: TGCGCCAGCAGCCAAGAAGGGGGGACAGGGGACATGACTGAAGCTTTCTTT. Residues: CASSQEGGTGDMTEAFF.

V and J are TRBV5-6 and TRBJ1-6; TRBD1 matches 10 bases. The germline CDR1 and CDR2 sequences are SGHDT and YYEEEE. V shed 0 bases and J 10 bases; nucleotides not matched to a gene: 7. The CDR3 totals 16 residues. CDR3 sequence: CASSLASRDRGSPLHF. CDR3 nucleotide sequence: TGTGCCAGCAGCTTGGCTTCTCGGGACAGGGGATCACCCCTCCACTTT.

The CDR3 DNA sequence: TGTGCCAGCAGTGAAGCGGGGCGCCGTGAAAAACTGTTTTTT. Its translation: CASSEAGRREKLFF. The chain employs TRBV25-1 and TRBJ1-4; D might be TRBD1 (5 bases). Germline loops: CDR1 MGHDK, CDR2 SYGVNS. CDR3 length: 14 amino acids. V dropped 2 bases and J dropped 7 bases, with 11 bases sitting between them.

This rearrangement joins TRBV19 to TRBJ2-3, with TRBD2 matching over 11 bases. The V gene end was trimmed by 8 bases and the J gene end by 2 bases; junction bases not matched to a gene: 15. The CDR3 runs 18 residues. In germline, CDR1 is LNHDA, CDR2 SQIVND (reference sequence). CDR3 residues: CASYGPPLAGGFTDTQYF. CDR3 nucleotide sequence: TGTGCCAGTTACGGCCCACCCTTAGCGGGGGGGTTCACAGATACGCAGTATTTT.

In DNA form, the CDR3 reads TGTGCCAGCAGTTTTCAGGGGAGCAATCAGCCCCAGCATTTT. Amino acid sequence: CASSFQGSNQPQHF. This rearrangement joins TRBV5-4 to TRBJ1-5; D might be TRBD1 (6 bases). V dropped 5 bases and J dropped 1 base, with 10 bases sitting between them. The CDR3 has 14 residues. Germline CDR1 reads SGHNT; CDR2 reads YYREEE (reference sequence).

J is TRBJ2-1 and V is TRBV27, with 9 bases fitting TRBD1. Losses at the gene ends were 2 bases for V and 7 bases for J; bases not matched to a gene: 6. The CDR3 is made up of 15 amino acids. CDR1 is MNHEY and CDR2 is SMNVEV in the germline V gene (reference sequence). CDR3 in amino acids: CASSLIAQGANEQFF. The CDR3 DNA reads TGTGCCAGCAGTTTAATCGCACAGGGGGCTAATGAGCAGTTCTTC.

This sequence joins TRBV6-5 and TRBJ2-7; 8 bases align to TRBD1. J lost 3 bases, V lost 2 bases, and 6 bases had no gene match. CDR3 length: 15 amino acids. From germline, CDR1 is MNHEY and CDR2 SVGAGI. The CDR3 DNA is TGTGCCAGCAGTTACCCCGGGACAGGCATCTACGAGCAGTACTTC. This sequence encodes CASSYPGTGIYEQYF.